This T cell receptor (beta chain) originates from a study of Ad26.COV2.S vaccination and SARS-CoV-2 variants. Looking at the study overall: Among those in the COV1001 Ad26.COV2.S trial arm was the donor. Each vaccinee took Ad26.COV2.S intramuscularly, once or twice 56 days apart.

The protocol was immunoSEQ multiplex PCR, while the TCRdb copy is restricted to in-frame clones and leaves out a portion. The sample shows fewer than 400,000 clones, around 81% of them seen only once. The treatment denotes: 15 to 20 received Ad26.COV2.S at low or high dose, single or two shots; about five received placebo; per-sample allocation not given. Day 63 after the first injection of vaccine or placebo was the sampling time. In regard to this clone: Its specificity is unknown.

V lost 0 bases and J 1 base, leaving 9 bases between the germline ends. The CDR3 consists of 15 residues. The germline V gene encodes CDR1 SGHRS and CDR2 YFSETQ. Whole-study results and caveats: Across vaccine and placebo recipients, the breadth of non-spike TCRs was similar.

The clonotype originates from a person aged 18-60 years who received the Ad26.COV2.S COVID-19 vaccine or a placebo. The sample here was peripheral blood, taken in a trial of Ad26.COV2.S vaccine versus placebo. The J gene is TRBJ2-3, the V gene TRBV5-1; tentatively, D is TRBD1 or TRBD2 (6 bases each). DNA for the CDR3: TGCGCCAGCAGCTTGGGCCGGGGGCGCACAGATACGCAGTATTTT. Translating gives CASSLGRGRTDTQYF.